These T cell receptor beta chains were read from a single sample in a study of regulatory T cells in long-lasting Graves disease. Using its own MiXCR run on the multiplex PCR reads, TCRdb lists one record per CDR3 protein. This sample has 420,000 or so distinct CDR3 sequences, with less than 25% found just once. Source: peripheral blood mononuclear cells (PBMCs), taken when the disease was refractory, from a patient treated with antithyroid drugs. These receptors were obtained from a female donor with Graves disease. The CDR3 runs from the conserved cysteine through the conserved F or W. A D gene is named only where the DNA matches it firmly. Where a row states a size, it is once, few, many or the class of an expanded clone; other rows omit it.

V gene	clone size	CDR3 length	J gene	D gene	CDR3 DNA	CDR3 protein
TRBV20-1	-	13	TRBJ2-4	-	TGCAGTGCTTATGATATAGCCAAAAACATTCAGTACTTC	CSAYDIAKNIQYF
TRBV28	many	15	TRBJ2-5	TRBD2	TGTGCCAGCAGTTCAACTAGCGGGCATGACTCGACCCAGTACTTC	CASSSTSGHDSTQYF
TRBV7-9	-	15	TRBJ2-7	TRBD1	TGTGCCAGCAGCTTAGGACAGGGGAAATTCTACGAGCAGTACTTC	CASSLGQGKFYEQYF
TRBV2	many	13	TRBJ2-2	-	TGTGCCAGCAAAGACAGAGCCACCGGGGAGCTGTTTTTT	CASKDRATGELFF
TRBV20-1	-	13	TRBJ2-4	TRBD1	TGCAGTGCGCGAGGACAGGGAATCAACATTCAGTACTTC	CSARGQGINIQYF
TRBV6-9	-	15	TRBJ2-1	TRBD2	TGTGCCAGCAGTTCGCTGGGACTAGCATACAATGAGCAGTTCTTC	CASSSLGLAYNEQFF
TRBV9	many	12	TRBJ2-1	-	TGTGCCAGCAAAGACAACCACAATGAGCAGTTCTTC	CASKDNHNEQFF
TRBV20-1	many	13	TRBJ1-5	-	TGCAGCTTAAGGAAGGGTTACAATCAGCCCCAGCATTTT	CSLRKGYNQPQHF
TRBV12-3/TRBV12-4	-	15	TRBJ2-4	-	TGTGCCAGCAGGGCCCCGGACATTAACAAAAACATTCAGTACTTC	CASRAPDINKNIQYF
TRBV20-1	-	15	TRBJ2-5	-	TGCAGTGCTAGAGAAAAAGGGAGGCACCAAGAGACCCAGTACTTC	CSAREKGRHQETQYF
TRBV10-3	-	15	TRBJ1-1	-	TGTGCCATCTCACACGCGGGGACCGTGAACACTGAAGCTCTCTTT	CAISHAGTVNTEALF
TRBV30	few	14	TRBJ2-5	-	TGTGCCTGGACGATGACTAGGCGGCGGGAGACCCAGTACTTC	CAWTMTRRRETQYF
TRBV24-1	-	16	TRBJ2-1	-	TGTGCCACCAGTGCGACGGGAGATAAACATCGTGGTGAGCAGTTCTTC	CATSATGDKHRGEQFF
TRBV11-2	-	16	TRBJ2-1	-	TGTGCCAGCAGGTTACAGGGTTTCTCAATTAAGGATGAGCAGTTCTTC	CASRLQGFSIKDEQFF
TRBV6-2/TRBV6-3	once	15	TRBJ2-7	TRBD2	TGTGCCAGCAGTTACTCTGGCGGGGGTTCCTACGAGCAGTACTTC	CASSYSGGGSYEQYF
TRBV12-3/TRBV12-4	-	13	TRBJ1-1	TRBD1	TGTGCCAGCAGTTACCGGACAGGGGACGAAGCTTTCTTT	CASSYRTGDEAFF
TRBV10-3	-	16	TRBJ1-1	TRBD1	TGTGCCATCAGTATAACCGGGACAGGGGGATCCACTGAAGCTTTCTTT	CAISITGTGGSTEAFF
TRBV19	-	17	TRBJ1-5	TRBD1	TGTGCCAGTAGTATAACTCCCTTGGACAGGGGAGGTCAGCCCCAGCATTTT	CASSITPLDRGGQPQHF
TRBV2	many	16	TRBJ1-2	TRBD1	TGTGCCAGCAGTGCCGGGACAGGTAACAGGGCCTATGGCTACACCTTC	CASSAGTGNRAYGYTF
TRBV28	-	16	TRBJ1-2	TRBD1	TGTGCCAGCAGTTTACAACGGACAGGGGGCGGCTATGGCTACACCTTC	CASSLQRTGGGYGYTF
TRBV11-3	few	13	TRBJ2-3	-	TGTGCCAGCAGCCCCTTAAGCACAGATACGCAGTATTTT	CASSPLSTDTQYF
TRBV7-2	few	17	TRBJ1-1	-	TGTGCCAGCAGCTTAACGCCCCGGGCAGGGGCCGGCACTGAAGCTTTCTTT	CASSLTPRAGAGTEAFF
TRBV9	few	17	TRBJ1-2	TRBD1	TGTGCCAGCAGCGTAGGTCTCGCAGGGACAGGTGGCTATGGCTACACCTTC	CASSVGLAGTGGYGYTF
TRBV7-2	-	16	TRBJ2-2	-	TGTGCCAGCAGCAAAACCGGGACCCCTAACACCGGGGAGCTGTTTTTT	CASSKTGTPNTGELFF
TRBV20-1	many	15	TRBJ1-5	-	TGCAGTGCTAGACCGCAGGTACGGAGCAATCAGCCCCAGCATTTT	CSARPQVRSNQPQHF
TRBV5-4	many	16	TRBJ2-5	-	TGTGCCAGCAGCTCCTGGGGTAGCGGAAAGCAAGAGACCCAGTACTTC	CASSSWGSGKQETQYF
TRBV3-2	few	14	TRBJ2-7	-	TGTGCCAGCAGCCAAGACAGGGAAACCTACGAGCAGTACTTC	CASSQDRETYEQYF
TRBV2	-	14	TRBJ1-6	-	TGTGCCAGCACCAACAGTGCGAGAGTTTCACCCCTCCACTTT	CASTNSARVSPLHF
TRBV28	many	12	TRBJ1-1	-	TGTGCCAGCACCAAACCGACAGGAGAAGCTTTCTTT	CASTKPTGEAFF
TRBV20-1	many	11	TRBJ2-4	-	TGCAGTGCCCCACGGGTAAACATTCAGTACTTC	CSAPRVNIQYF
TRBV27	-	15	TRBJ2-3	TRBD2	TGTGCCAGCAGTCCCCGCGGGAGGGACACAGATACGCAGTATTTT	CASSPRGRDTDTQYF
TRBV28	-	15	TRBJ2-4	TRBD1	TGTGCCAGCAGTTTCCGGACAGGGGCCAAAAACATTCAGTACTTC	CASSFRTGAKNIQYF
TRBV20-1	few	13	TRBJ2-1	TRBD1	TGCAGTGCTAGGGGACAGACTTACAATGAGCAGTTCTTC	CSARGQTYNEQFF
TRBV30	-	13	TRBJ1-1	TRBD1	TGTGCCTGGAGTCTGGGACAGGGCACTGAAGCTTTCTTT	CAWSLGQGTEAFF
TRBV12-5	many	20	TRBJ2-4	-	TGTGCTAGTGGTTTTAGCGCTATGGTATTTGCGGAGGAATACAAAAACATTCAGTACTTC	CASGFSAMVFAEEYKNIQYF
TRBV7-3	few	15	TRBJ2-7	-	TGTGCCAGCAGCTTAACGCGTTCTCAGGTCTCCGAGCAGTACTTC	CASSLTRSQVSEQYF
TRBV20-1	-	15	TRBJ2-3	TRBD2	TGCAGTGCTAGGATTCTAGCGGGAATCACAGATACGCAGTATTTT	CSARILAGITDTQYF
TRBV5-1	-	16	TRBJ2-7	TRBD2	TGCGCCAGCAGCCCGCTGACTAGCGGCAATTCCTACGAGCAGTACTTC	CASSPLTSGNSYEQYF
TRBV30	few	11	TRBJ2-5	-	TGTGCCTGGAAAATGAAAGAGACCCAGTACTTC	CAWKMKETQYF
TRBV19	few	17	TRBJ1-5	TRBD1	TGTGCCAGTAGTATCCCAGGGGGGGCAGGGGGCGATCAGCCCCAGCATTTT	CASSIPGGAGGDQPQHF
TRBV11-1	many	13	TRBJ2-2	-	TGTGCCAGCAGCTCTACCCCAACCGGGGAGCTGTTTTTT	CASSSTPTGELFF
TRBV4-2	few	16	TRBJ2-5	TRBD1	TGTGCCAGCAGCCAGGGGACAGGGGACTTCCAAGAGACCCAGTACTTC	CASSQGTGDFQETQYF
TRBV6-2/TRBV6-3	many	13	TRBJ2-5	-	TGTGCCAGCAGTGAAGAAGCTACGGAGACCCAGTACTTC	CASSEEATETQYF
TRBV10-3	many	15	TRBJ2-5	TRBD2	TGTGCCATCACCGAAGGGACTAGCGGTCAAGAGACCCAGTACTTC	CAITEGTSGQETQYF
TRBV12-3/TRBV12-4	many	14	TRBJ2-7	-	TGTGCCAGCAGTTTAGCGCAGTCCGCCTACGAGCAGTACTTC	CASSLAQSAYEQYF
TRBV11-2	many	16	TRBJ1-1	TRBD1	TGTGCCAGCAGGGATCCGGCCCGGGACAGGAACACTGAAGCTTTCTTT	CASRDPARDRNTEAFF
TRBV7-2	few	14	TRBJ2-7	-	TGTGCCAGCAGCTTAGAACGAAGGGACGTTAGGCAGTACTTC	CASSLERRDVRQYF
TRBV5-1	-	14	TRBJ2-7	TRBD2	TGCGCCAGCAGCTTGGGAGGTTCGGGAGGTGAGCAGTACTTC	CASSLGGSGGEQYF
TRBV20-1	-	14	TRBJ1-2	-	TGCAGTGCTAGAGATCCGTGGCAACGGTATGGCTACACCTTC	CSARDPWQRYGYTF
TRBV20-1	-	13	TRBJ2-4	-	TGCAGTGCTAGAGCAGTCAGAAAAAACATTCAGTACTTC	CSARAVRKNIQYF